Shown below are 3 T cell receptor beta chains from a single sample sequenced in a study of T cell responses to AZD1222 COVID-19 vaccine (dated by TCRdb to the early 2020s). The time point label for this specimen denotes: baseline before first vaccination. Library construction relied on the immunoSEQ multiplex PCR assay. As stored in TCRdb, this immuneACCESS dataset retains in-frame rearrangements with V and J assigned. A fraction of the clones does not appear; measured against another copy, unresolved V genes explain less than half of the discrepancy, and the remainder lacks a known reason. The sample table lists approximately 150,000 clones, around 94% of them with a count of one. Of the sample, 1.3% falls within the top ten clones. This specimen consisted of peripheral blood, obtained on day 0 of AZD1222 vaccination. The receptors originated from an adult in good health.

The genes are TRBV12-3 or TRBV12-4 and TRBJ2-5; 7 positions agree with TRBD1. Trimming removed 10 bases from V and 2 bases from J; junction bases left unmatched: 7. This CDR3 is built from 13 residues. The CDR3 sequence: CATRTGRQETQYF. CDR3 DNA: TGTGCCACTCGGACAGGACGACAAGAGACCCAGTACTTC.

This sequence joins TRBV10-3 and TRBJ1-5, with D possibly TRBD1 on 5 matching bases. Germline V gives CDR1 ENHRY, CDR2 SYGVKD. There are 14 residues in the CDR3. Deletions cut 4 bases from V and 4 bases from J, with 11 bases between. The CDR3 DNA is TGTGCCATCAGTGTTCGCGGGGGGAATCAGCCCCAGCATTTT. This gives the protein CAISVRGGNQPQHF.

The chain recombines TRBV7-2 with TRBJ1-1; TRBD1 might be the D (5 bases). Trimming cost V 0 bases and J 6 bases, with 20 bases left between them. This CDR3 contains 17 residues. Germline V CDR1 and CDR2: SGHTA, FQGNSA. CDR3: CASSLAMTSQGWAEAFF. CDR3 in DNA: TGTGCCAGCAGCTTAGCGATGACGTCTCAGGGTTGGGCTGAAGCTTTCTTT.